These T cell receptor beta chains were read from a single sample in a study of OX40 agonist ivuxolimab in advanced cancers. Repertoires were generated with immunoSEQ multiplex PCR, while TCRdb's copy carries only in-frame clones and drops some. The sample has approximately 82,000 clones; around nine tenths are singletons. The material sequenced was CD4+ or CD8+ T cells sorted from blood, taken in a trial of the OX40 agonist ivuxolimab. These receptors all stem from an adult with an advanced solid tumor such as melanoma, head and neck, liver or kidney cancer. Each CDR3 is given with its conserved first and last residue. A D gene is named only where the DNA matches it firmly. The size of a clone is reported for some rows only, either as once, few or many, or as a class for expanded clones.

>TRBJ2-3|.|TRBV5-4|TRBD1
TGTGCCAGCAGCCTGTGGGACAGGGTGCTTACAGATACGCAGTATTTT
CASSLWDRVLTDTQYF
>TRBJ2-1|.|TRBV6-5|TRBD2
TGTGCCAGCAGTTACGGGGGACTAGCGGGTTACAATGAGCAGTTCTTC
CASSYGGLAGYNEQFF
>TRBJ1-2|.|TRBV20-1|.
TGCAGTGCTAGACCCTATGGCTACACCTTC
CSARPYGYTF
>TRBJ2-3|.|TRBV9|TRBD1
TGTGCCAGCAGCGTAGTGGACAGGGGGGCCACAGATACGCAGTATTTT
CASSVVDRGATDTQYF
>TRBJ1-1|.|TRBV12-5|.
TGTGCTAGTGGTGGAAACACTGAAGCTTTCTTT
CASGGNTEAFF
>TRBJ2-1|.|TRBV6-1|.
TGTGCCAGCAGTGAAGCGGGGGAGTACAATGAGCAGTTCTTC
CASSEAGEYNEQFF
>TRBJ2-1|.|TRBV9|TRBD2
TGTGCCAGCAGCGCCGGGACTAGCGGGGGGGCAAGTGAGCAGTTCTTC
CASSAGTSGGASEQFF
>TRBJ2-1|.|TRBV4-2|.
TGTGCCAGCAGCCAAGGCGGTAGCTCCTACAATGAGCAGTTCTTC
CASSQGGSSYNEQFF
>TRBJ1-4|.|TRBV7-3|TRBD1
TGTGCCAGCAGCAGGGGGCGTAATGAAAAACTGTTTTTT
CASSRGRNEKLFF
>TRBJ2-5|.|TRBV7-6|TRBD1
TGTGCCAGCAGCTTGGGTACAGGGGGACAAGAGACCCAGTACTTC
CASSLGTGGQETQYF
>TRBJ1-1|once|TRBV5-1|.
TGCGCCAGCAGCACAGCCGCAGGCTTCGGGACTGAAGCTTTCTTT
CASSTAAGFGTEAFF
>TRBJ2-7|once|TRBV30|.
TGTGCCACCGGGGAGTCCTACGAGCAGTACTTC
CATGESYEQYF
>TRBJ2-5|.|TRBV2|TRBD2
TGTGCCAGCAACGGGTTAGCGGGAAAAGAGACCCAGTACTTC
CASNGLAGKETQYF
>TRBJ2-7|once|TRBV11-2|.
TGTGCCAGCAGCTCAATTTGGAGCTCCTACGAGCAGTACTTC
CASSSIWSSYEQYF
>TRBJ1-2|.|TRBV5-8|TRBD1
TGTGCCAGCAGCTGGACAGGAGCTTACTATGGCTACACCTTC
CASSWTGAYYGYTF
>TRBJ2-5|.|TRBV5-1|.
TGCGCCAGCAGCCAGACGGTCCCCCAGACCCAGTACTTC
CASSQTVPQTQYF
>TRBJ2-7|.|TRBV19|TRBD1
TGTGCCACCAGCGAACAGGGGGTAGCCTACGAGCAGTACTTC
CATSEQGVAYEQYF
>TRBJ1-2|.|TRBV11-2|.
TGTGCCAGCAGCTTAGATGGCCAGGGGAGCTATGGCTACACCTTC
CASSLDGQGSYGYTF
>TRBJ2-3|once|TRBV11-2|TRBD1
TGTGCCAGCAGCTTGACAGGGGTGACCACAGATACGCAGTATTTT
CASSLTGVTTDTQYF
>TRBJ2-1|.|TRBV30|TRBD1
TGTGCCTGGAGGCGTGAGACAGGGGGCCACAATGAGCAGTTCTTC
CAWRRETGGHNEQFF
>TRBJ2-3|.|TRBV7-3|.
TGTGCCAGCAGCTTAGTGGGAGATAGGGTCACAGATACGCAGTATTTT
CASSLVGDRVTDTQYF
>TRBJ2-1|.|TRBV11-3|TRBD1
TGTGCCAGCAGCTTAGAATTGGGGACAGATTACAATGAGCAGTTCTTC
CASSLELGTDYNEQFF
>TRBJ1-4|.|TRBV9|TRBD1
TGTGCCAGCAGCGCACAGGGGACGAAGAATGAAAAACTGTTTTTT
CASSAQGTKNEKLFF
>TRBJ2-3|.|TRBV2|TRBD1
TGTGCCGGCGGGACAGGCGCTACTAGCACAGATACGCAGTATTTT
CAGGTGATSTDTQYF
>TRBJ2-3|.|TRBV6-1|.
TGTGCCAGCAGCCCCAGTAGGGATACGCAGTATTTT
CASSPSRDTQYF
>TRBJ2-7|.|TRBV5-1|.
TGCGCCAGCAGCAGGGACAACTACGAGCAGTACTTC
CASSRDNYEQYF
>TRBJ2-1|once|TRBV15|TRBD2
TGTGCCACCAGCGCATCTATAGCGGGGCAGAGGGATGAGCAGTTCTTC
CATSASIAGQRDEQFF
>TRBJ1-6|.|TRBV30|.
TGTGCCTGGAGAATGGCAGGGAATAATTCACCCCTCCACTTT
CAWRMAGNNSPLHF
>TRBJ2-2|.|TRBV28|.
TGTGCCAGCAGTCAGCCTTTGGCCTCCGGCGGGGAGCTGTTTTTT
CASSQPLASGGELFF
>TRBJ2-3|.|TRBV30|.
TGTGCCTGGGGGGCGCTAACTCCGGGCACAGATACGCAGTATTTT
CAWGALTPGTDTQYF
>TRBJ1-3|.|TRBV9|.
TGTGCCAGCAGCCACCCAAGGGGGGGCCTCTCTGGAAACACCATATATTTT
CASSHPRGGLSGNTIYF
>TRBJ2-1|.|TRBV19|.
TGTGCCAGTAGCCAGCAGGGGAACTCCTACAATGAGCAGTTCTTC
CASSQQGNSYNEQFF
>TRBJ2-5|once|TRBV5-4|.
TGTGCCAGCAGCTTAGTGCTGGGGCAAGAGACCCAGTACTTC
CASSLVLGQETQYF
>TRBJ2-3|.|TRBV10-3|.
TGTGCCATCGCCGGGGGCACAGATACGCAGTATTTT
CAIAGGTDTQYF
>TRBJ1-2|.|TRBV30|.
TGTGCCTGGAGTCAGGGGTTAGGGGGCTACACCTTC
CAWSQGLGGYTF
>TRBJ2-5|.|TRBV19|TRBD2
TGTGCCAGTAGCCGGGACTATCAAGAGACCCAGTACTTC
CASSRDYQETQYF
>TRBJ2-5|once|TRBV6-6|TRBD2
TGTGCCAGCAGGGACGGACTAGCGAGTAGAGGCCAGTACTTC
CASRDGLASRGQYF
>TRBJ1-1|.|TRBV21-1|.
TGTGCCAGCAGCATTCTTGGGTTGGTCCCAGACCAGAACACTGAAGCTTTCTTT
CASSILGLVPDQNTEAFF
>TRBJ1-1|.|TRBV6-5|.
TGTGCCAGCAGTTACCTGAGGGACACTGAAGCTTTCTTT
CASSYLRDTEAFF
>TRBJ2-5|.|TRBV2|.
TGTGCCAGCAGTGAAGAGTGGGGCCAGGGGGGGGAGACCCAGTACTTC
CASSEEWGQGGETQYF
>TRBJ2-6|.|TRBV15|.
TGTGCCACCAGTAGTTCAATCCCCCGGACTGGGGCCAACGTCCTGACTTTC
CATSSSIPRTGANVLTF
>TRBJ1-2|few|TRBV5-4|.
TGTGCCAGCAGCTTGGAATATGGCTACACCTTC
CASSLEYGYTF
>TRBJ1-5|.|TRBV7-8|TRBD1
TGTGCCACCAGGGGGGGGGTAAAGCAGCCCCAGCATTTT
CATRGGVKQPQHF
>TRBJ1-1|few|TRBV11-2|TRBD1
TGTGCCAGCAGCTTCATCCGGACAGGGAGGTTAGCTTTCTTT
CASSFIRTGRLAFF
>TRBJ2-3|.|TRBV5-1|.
TGCGCCAGCCGACCGGGACTCCCTACAGATACGCAGTATTTT
CASRPGLPTDTQYF
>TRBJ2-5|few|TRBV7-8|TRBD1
TGTGCCAGCAGCCGACAGGGGGCGAGTGGAGAGACCCAGTACTTC
CASSRQGASGETQYF
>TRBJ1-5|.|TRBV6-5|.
TGTGCCAGCAGGGAGGGTGGCGGACTGAATCAGCCCCAGCATTTT
CASREGGGLNQPQHF
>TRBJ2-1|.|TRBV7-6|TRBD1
TGTGCCAGCAGCTTAACCGGGACAGGCCACAATGAGCAGTTCTTC
CASSLTGTGHNEQFF
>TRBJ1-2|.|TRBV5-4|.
TGTGCCAGCAGCCCCCCCGGCACAGGGATTGATGGCTACACCTTC
CASSPPGTGIDGYTF
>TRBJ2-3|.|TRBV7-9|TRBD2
TGTGCCAGCAGCTTAATCTCTGGCGGGGGGACCACAGATACGCAGTATTTT
CASSLISGGGTTDTQYF
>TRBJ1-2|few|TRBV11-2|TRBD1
TGTGCCAGCAGCCGGGACAGGGTTGGGAGCTACACCTTC
CASSRDRVGSYTF
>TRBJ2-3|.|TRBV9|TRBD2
TGTGCCAGCAGCGTAGTTGGTAGCGGGGGGTTTTATAGCACAGATACGCAGTATTTT
CASSVVGSGGFYSTDTQYF
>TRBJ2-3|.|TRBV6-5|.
TGTGCCACCAGAGAGGGTCCCCTCGGCACAGATACGCAGTATTTT
CATREGPLGTDTQYF
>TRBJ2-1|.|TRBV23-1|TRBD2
TGCGCCAGCAGGCACTCCCGGCGGGGGGGCGATGAGCAGTTCTTC
CASRHSRRGGDEQFF